These 8 T cell receptor beta chains were sequenced from one sample in a study of T cell responses to AZD1222 COVID-19 vaccine. Libraries were prepared by immunoSEQ multiplex PCR; TCRdb keeps only in-frame clonotypes and omits some of them. This sample has around 100,000 clones; 70% to 90% occur once, and the top ten carry 2% to 3%. The starting material was peripheral blood, obtained 28 days after the second AZD1222 dose. The source is an adult who received the AZD1222 COVID-19 vaccine.

The V and J genes are TRBV5-6 and TRBJ2-3; 7 nucleotides agree with TRBD2. The CDR3 length is 16 residues. CDR1 and CDR2 from the germline V gene are SGHDT and YYEEEE. Unmatched junction bases numbered 7, after V lost 1 base and J lost 2 bases. The CDR3 is CASSLQRGRDTDTQYF. CDR3 nucleotide sequence: TGTGCCAGCAGCTTGCAGCGGGGCAGGGACACAGATACGCAGTATTTT.

This clone was recorded once. The rearrangement links TRBV9 to TRBJ1-1; weak D call: TRBD1 (5 bases). Trimming pared 2 bases from V and 4 bases from J, leaving 12 bases between. This CDR3 is built from 14 residues. Germline-derived CDR1 and CDR2 are SGDLS and YYNGEE. The CDR3 loop reads CASSVQGFGTEAFF. In DNA form, the CDR3 reads TGTGCCAGCAGCGTCCAGGGCTTTGGCACTGAAGCTTTCTTT.

In this sample, this clone turned up once. This chain uses TRBV19 with TRBJ1-2; the match to TRBD1 covers 8 bases. The V gene end was trimmed by 5 bases and the J gene end by 3 bases; junction bases not matched to a gene: 2. Looked up from germline, CDR1 is LNHDA and CDR2 is SQIVND (reference sequence). This CDR3 comprises 13 residues. The CDR3 loop reads CASSVTGDYGYTF. CDR3 bases: TGTGCCAGTAGTGTGACAGGGGACTATGGCTACACCTTC.

This clone was seen once. The chain has TRBV28 and TRBJ2-3; 7 positions agree with TRBD1. The germline CDR1 and CDR2 sequences are MDHEN and SYDVKM. The CDR3 sequence is 15 residues long. After removal of 9 bases from V and 3 bases from J, the junction contained 12 bases not matched to a gene. The CDR3 region has the DNA TGTGCCAGTGCTAGGGGGCCGAGAGAGACAGATACGCAGTATTTT. Translated, it gives CASARGPRETDTQYF.

The V call is TRBV15, the J call TRBJ1-2, with 9 bases that match TRBD1. V lost 0 bases, J lost 4 bases, and 12 bases stayed unmatched. This CDR3 contains 18 residues. Germline V gene lookup returns CDR1 LNHNV and CDR2 YYDKDF (reference sequence). The CDR3 DNA is TGTGCCACCAGCAGAGACTTCTTACCGGGACAGGGCATCTATGGCTACACCTTC. Amino acid sequence: CATSRDFLPGQGIYGYTF.

The J gene is TRBJ2-1, the V gene TRBV7-9; 15 nucleotides align to TRBD2. Germline V gene sequence: CDR1 SEHNR, CDR2 FQNEAQ (reference sequence). This CDR3 spans 16 amino acids. V trimming: 5 bases; J trimming: 10 bases; junction bases outside the gene matches: 9. The CDR3 nucleotides are TGTGCCAGCAGCCGCGGCGGCGGGACTAGCGGGAGGGAGCAGTTCTTC. This gives the protein CASSRGGGTSGREQFF.

Only one count was recorded for this clone. The chain links TRBV28 to TRBJ1-1, with no clear D. CDR3 length equals 10 residues. Trimming took 5 bases from V and 3 from J, leaving 1 base between them. Germline CDR1 and CDR2: MDHEN and SYDVKM. DNA for the CDR3: TGTGCCAGCAGTGACACTGAAGCTTTCTTT. Amino acid sequence: CASSDTEAFF.

The chain employs TRBV7-9 and TRBJ1-1; 9 bases line up with TRBD1. This CDR3 comprises 17 residues. Trimming took 5 bases from V and 3 from J; bases not matched to a gene: 13. The germline CDR1 and CDR2 sequences are SEHNR and FQNEAQ (reference sequence). CDR3 in amino acids: CASSPRQGVDHDTEAFF. CDR3 sequence (DNA): TGTGCCAGCAGCCCTAGACAGGGGGTTGACCATGACACTGAAGCTTTCTTT.